A selection of T cell receptor beta chains follows, all from one sample in a study of shared clonotypes between healthy human individuals. The assay was immunoSEQ multiplex PCR, and TCRdb's table has in-frame clones only and misses some. The repertoire consists of hundreds of thousands of clones, with around 95% occurring once and the leading ten covering 0.1% to 0.11%. Sequenced input: naive CD8+ T cells sorted from blood. The origin of the receptors is a woman aged 25 to 39 in good health. CDR3s include the opening cysteine and the closing phenylalanine or tryptophan. Each record gives: clone size, D gene, J gene, V gene, CDR3 DNA, CDR3 protein. The D gene is left open where the match is weak. The size of a clone is reported for some rows only, either as once, few or many, or as a class for expanded clones.

clone size: -
D gene: -
J gene: TRBJ2-5
V gene: TRBV9
CDR3 DNA: TGTGCCAGCAGCGCCGAAGACCGCGGGACAGGGGTAATAGCGGGAGTTGGAGAGACCCAGTACTTC
CDR3 protein: CASSAEDRGTGVIAGVGETQYF

clone size: -
D gene: TRBD2
J gene: TRBJ2-3
V gene: TRBV13
CDR3 DNA: TGTGCCAGCAGCATGGGCCGGGAGGACATTACAGATACGCAGTATTTT
CDR3 protein: CASSMGREDITDTQYF

clone size: -
D gene: TRBD1
J gene: TRBJ1-2
V gene: TRBV7-7
CDR3 DNA: TGTGCCAGCAGCTTACACGGGAAAAACGGGGACAGGGTCGATCTCTATGGCTACACCTTC
CDR3 protein: CASSLHGKNGDRVDLYGYTF

clone size: -
D gene: TRBD2
J gene: TRBJ2-7
V gene: TRBV6-5
CDR3 DNA: TGTGCCAGCAGTTACTCCCTAGCGGGGTCATACGAGCAGTACTTC
CDR3 protein: CASSYSLAGSYEQYF

clone size: once
D gene: -
J gene: TRBJ1-2
V gene: TRBV27
CDR3 DNA: TGTGCCAGCAGGGTGGGAGGGTCTTCCTATGGCTACACCTTC
CDR3 protein: CASRVGGSSYGYTF

clone size: -
D gene: -
J gene: TRBJ2-3
V gene: TRBV27
CDR3 DNA: TGTGCCAGCAGTTTAAGGGGGTACCTCCCTACCACAGATACGCAGTATTTT
CDR3 protein: CASSLRGYLPTTDTQYF

clone size: -
D gene: TRBD2
J gene: TRBJ2-7
V gene: TRBV27
CDR3 DNA: TGTGCCAGCAGTTTAGGGCTAGCGGCAAATACCTACGAGCAGTACTTC
CDR3 protein: CASSLGLAANTYEQYF

clone size: -
D gene: -
J gene: TRBJ1-5
V gene: TRBV30
CDR3 DNA: TGTGCCTGGACTGAAGGGGGTAATAGCAATCAGCCCCAGCATTTT
CDR3 protein: CAWTEGGNSNQPQHF

clone size: once
D gene: TRBD1
J gene: TRBJ1-1
V gene: TRBV28
CDR3 DNA: TGTGCCAGCAGCCAACAGGGGGGGAACACTGAAGCTTTCTTT
CDR3 protein: CASSQQGGNTEAFF

clone size: -
D gene: -
J gene: TRBJ1-2
V gene: TRBV13
CDR3 DNA: TGTGCCAGCAGCTTAGGCTGGGGGGGTCGATATGGCTACACCTTC
CDR3 protein: CASSLGWGGRYGYTF

clone size: -
D gene: TRBD2
J gene: TRBJ2-1
V gene: TRBV4-1
CDR3 DNA: TGCGCCAGCAGCCGTTATCAGGCGGGAGGGGGGGAGTTCTTC
CDR3 protein: CASSRYQAGGGEFF

clone size: once
D gene: -
J gene: TRBJ2-1
V gene: TRBV27
CDR3 DNA: TGTGCCAGCAGTATAGATCGGTACAATGAGCAGTTCTTC
CDR3 protein: CASSIDRYNEQFF

clone size: -
D gene: TRBD2
J gene: TRBJ2-1
V gene: TRBV2
CDR3 DNA: TGTGCCAGCAGTGAAAGTTTTGGGACTAGCTACAATGAGCAGTTCTTC
CDR3 protein: CASSESFGTSYNEQFF

clone size: -
D gene: -
J gene: TRBJ2-7
V gene: TRBV5-4
CDR3 DNA: TGTGCCAGCAGCTTGGCCACAGGTTTAGTTAAAGGGAGCTCCTACGAGCAGTACTTC
CDR3 protein: CASSLATGLVKGSSYEQYF

clone size: -
D gene: -
J gene: TRBJ1-1
V gene: TRBV13
CDR3 DNA: TGTGCCAGCAGCTCATTGGGACGGGGGAGCACTGAAGCTTTCTTT
CDR3 protein: CASSSLGRGSTEAFF

clone size: -
D gene: TRBD1
J gene: TRBJ1-5
V gene: TRBV5-5
CDR3 DNA: TGTGCCAGCAGCCCGGGACAGAATCAGCCCCAGCATTTT
CDR3 protein: CASSPGQNQPQHF

clone size: -
D gene: -
J gene: TRBJ2-7
V gene: TRBV5-5
CDR3 DNA: TGTGCCAGCACCCCAACGGCAAGCTCCTACGAGCAGTACTTC
CDR3 protein: CASTPTASSYEQYF

clone size: -
D gene: -
J gene: TRBJ1-5
V gene: TRBV6-5
CDR3 DNA: TGTGCCAGCAGTTACGAGTCAGGGAGGCAGCCCCAGCATTTT
CDR3 protein: CASSYESGRQPQHF

clone size: -
D gene: TRBD1
J gene: TRBJ2-7
V gene: TRBV6-5
CDR3 DNA: TGTGCCAGCAGTTATCAGGGGACAGGCTACGAGCAGTACTTC
CDR3 protein: CASSYQGTGYEQYF

clone size: -
D gene: TRBD2
J gene: TRBJ2-7
V gene: TRBV11-2
CDR3 DNA: TGTGCCAGCAGCTTAGGGGCTAGCGGGTTGTACGAGCAGTACTTC
CDR3 protein: CASSLGASGLYEQYF

clone size: -
D gene: TRBD2
J gene: TRBJ2-1
V gene: TRBV11-1
CDR3 DNA: TGTGCCAGCAGCTTAGGGCTAGCGGGAGCGGATGAGCAGTTCTTC
CDR3 protein: CASSLGLAGADEQFF

clone size: -
D gene: TRBD2
J gene: TRBJ2-2
V gene: TRBV7-8
CDR3 DNA: TGTGCCAGCAGCCTGGGACTAGCGGCCACCGGGGAGCTGTTTTTT
CDR3 protein: CASSLGLAATGELFF

clone size: -
D gene: -
J gene: TRBJ2-2
V gene: TRBV6-5
CDR3 DNA: TGTGCCAGCAGTTACGCAGTCGTACAGAACACCGGGGAGCTGTTTTTT
CDR3 protein: CASSYAVVQNTGELFF

clone size: -
D gene: -
J gene: TRBJ1-3
V gene: TRBV28
CDR3 DNA: TGTGCCAGTACAAGTAGGGGGGGACTTATCTCTGGAAACACCATATATTTT
CDR3 protein: CASTSRGGLISGNTIYF

clone size: -
D gene: -
J gene: TRBJ2-7
V gene: TRBV27
CDR3 DNA: TGTGCCAGCAGTTTATCCTTAGGGATGGGCAACGAGCAGTACTTC
CDR3 protein: CASSLSLGMGNEQYF

clone size: -
D gene: -
J gene: TRBJ1-5
V gene: TRBV2
CDR3 DNA: TGTGCCAGCAGTGAAAAGGGGGGCAATCAGCCCCAGCATTTT
CDR3 protein: CASSEKGGNQPQHF

clone size: -
D gene: -
J gene: TRBJ2-5
V gene: TRBV27
CDR3 DNA: TGTGCCAGCACGAATGGAGAGACCCAGTACTTC
CDR3 protein: CASTNGETQYF

clone size: -
D gene: TRBD2
J gene: TRBJ2-7
V gene: TRBV10-3
CDR3 DNA: TGTGCCATCAGTCCTAGCGGGAGTTACGAGCAGTACTTC
CDR3 protein: CAISPSGSYEQYF

clone size: -
D gene: -
J gene: TRBJ2-7
V gene: TRBV13
CDR3 DNA: TGTGCCAGCAGCTTAGCTGGTGATCTAGTGCCCTACGAGCAGTACTTC
CDR3 protein: CASSLAGDLVPYEQYF

clone size: once
D gene: TRBD2
J gene: TRBJ2-7
V gene: TRBV5-1
CDR3 DNA: TGCGCCAGCAGCTTGGGTGCGGGAGGGCCCGACGAGCAGTACTTC
CDR3 protein: CASSLGAGGPDEQYF

clone size: -
D gene: -
J gene: TRBJ1-4
V gene: TRBV7-9
CDR3 DNA: TGTGCCAGCAGCTTAGGATGGCAAGGGGGTTGGAATGAAAAACTGTTTTTT
CDR3 protein: CASSLGWQGGWNEKLFF

clone size: -
D gene: -
J gene: TRBJ1-2
V gene: TRBV11-2
CDR3 DNA: TGTGCCAGCAGCTTAGGGAATAGACTGTATGGCTACACCTTC
CDR3 protein: CASSLGNRLYGYTF

clone size: -
D gene: -
J gene: TRBJ1-2
V gene: TRBV9
CDR3 DNA: TGTGCCAGCAGCGTAGCCCAGGGCGGAAACTATGGCTACACCTTC
CDR3 protein: CASSVAQGGNYGYTF

clone size: -
D gene: -
J gene: TRBJ2-7
V gene: TRBV6-1
CDR3 DNA: TGTGCCAGCAGTGAACCTGCAGCGGCGCAGTCCTACGAGCAGTACTTC
CDR3 protein: CASSEPAAAQSYEQYF

clone size: -
D gene: TRBD2
J gene: TRBJ2-3
V gene: TRBV7-8
CDR3 DNA: TGTGCCAGCAGCCAAGCGGGGCCAGGGAAGCGCGCAGATACGCAGTATTTT
CDR3 protein: CASSQAGPGKRADTQYF

clone size: -
D gene: TRBD2
J gene: TRBJ2-3
V gene: TRBV28
CDR3 DNA: TGTGCCAGCAGTGCGGGACTAGCGGATCTTAGCACAGATACGCAGTATTTT
CDR3 protein: CASSAGLADLSTDTQYF

clone size: -
D gene: -
J gene: TRBJ2-7
V gene: TRBV27
CDR3 DNA: TGTGCCAGCGCAAAAGGGACCGGCGGGAACGAGCAGTACTTC
CDR3 protein: CASAKGTGGNEQYF

clone size: -
D gene: -
J gene: TRBJ2-7
V gene: TRBV10-2
CDR3 DNA: TGCGCCAGCAGTGCTGACGCCAGGCACGAGCAGTACTTC
CDR3 protein: CASSADARHEQYF

clone size: -
D gene: TRBD2
J gene: TRBJ2-7
V gene: TRBV7-9
CDR3 DNA: TGTGCCAGCAGCCCGGGGCTAGCGGGCTCCTACGAGCAGTACTTC
CDR3 protein: CASSPGLAGSYEQYF

clone size: -
D gene: TRBD2
J gene: TRBJ2-7
V gene: TRBV10-1
CDR3 DNA: TGCGCCAGCAGTGATCTAGCGGGAGGGCCCTACGAGCAGTACTTC
CDR3 protein: CASSDLAGGPYEQYF

clone size: -
D gene: TRBD2
J gene: TRBJ2-7
V gene: TRBV5-5
CDR3 DNA: TGTGCCAGCAGCTGGACTAGCAGCTACGAGCAGTACTTC
CDR3 protein: CASSWTSSYEQYF

clone size: -
D gene: -
J gene: TRBJ2-1
V gene: TRBV27
CDR3 DNA: TGTGCCAGCAGCCGCCTTCTTCAGGGTCCAAACAATGAGCAGTTCTTC
CDR3 protein: CASSRLLQGPNNEQFF

clone size: -
D gene: TRBD2
J gene: TRBJ2-1
V gene: TRBV27
CDR3 DNA: TGTGCCAGCAGTCGCTACGGGGGGACTGGTTACAATGAGCAGTTCTTC
CDR3 protein: CASSRYGGTGYNEQFF

clone size: -
D gene: -
J gene: TRBJ1-3
V gene: TRBV19
CDR3 DNA: TGTGCCAGTAGTATAGGAGTCCCCACAGGAACCTCCTCTGGAAACACCATATATTTT
CDR3 protein: CASSIGVPTGTSSGNTIYF

clone size: once
D gene: -
J gene: TRBJ1-1
V gene: TRBV2
CDR3 DNA: TGTGCCAGCAGTGAGCGAGGGAACACTGAAGCTTTCTTT
CDR3 protein: CASSERGNTEAFF

clone size: -
D gene: TRBD2
J gene: TRBJ2-1
V gene: TRBV27
CDR3 DNA: TGTGCCAGCAGTCAGCAATTAGCGGGAGGGCCAGATGAGCAGTTCTTC
CDR3 protein: CASSQQLAGGPDEQFF

clone size: -
D gene: TRBD1
J gene: TRBJ1-2
V gene: TRBV11-2
CDR3 DNA: TGTGCCAGCAGCCATACTACAGGGGGCGATGGCTACACCTTC
CDR3 protein: CASSHTTGGDGYTF

clone size: -
D gene: -
J gene: TRBJ2-1
V gene: TRBV14
CDR3 DNA: TGTGCCAGCAGCTTCGGACTCATGACCTACAATGAGCAGTTCTTC
CDR3 protein: CASSFGLMTYNEQFF

clone size: -
D gene: TRBD1
J gene: TRBJ1-5
V gene: TRBV28
CDR3 DNA: TGTGCCAGCAGTACCCCCGACAGGGATCTCAATCAGCCCCAGCATTTT
CDR3 protein: CASSTPDRDLNQPQHF